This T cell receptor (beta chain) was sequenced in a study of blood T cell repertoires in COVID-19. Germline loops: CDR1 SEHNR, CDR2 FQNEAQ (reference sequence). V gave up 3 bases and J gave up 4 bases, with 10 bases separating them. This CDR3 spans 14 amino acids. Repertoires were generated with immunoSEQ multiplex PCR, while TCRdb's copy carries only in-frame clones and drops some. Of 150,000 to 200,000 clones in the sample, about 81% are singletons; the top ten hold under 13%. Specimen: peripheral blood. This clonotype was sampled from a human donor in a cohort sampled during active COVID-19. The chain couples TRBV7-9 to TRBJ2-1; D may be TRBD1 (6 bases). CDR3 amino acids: CASSFMGQYNEQFF. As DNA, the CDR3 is TGTGCCAGCAGCTTTATGGGACAATACAATGAGCAGTTCTTC.